The source of this T cell receptor beta chain is a study of shared clonotypes between healthy human individuals. Study-wide background: The study enrolled a couple of women and a few men aged 18 to 49.

Whole-study results and caveats: The sharing of around 5% of naive CD4 clonotypes was seen across a few donors.

The donors, all of them Caucasian adults, lived in Nashville, Tennessee. Germline trimming cut 6 bases from V and 8 bases from J; bases unmatched to any gene: 7. Germline CDR1 and CDR2: SNHLY and FYNNEI. This CDR3 is 14 amino acids long. Note on this clone: Its antigen is still unknown.

Profiling relied on immunoSEQ multiplex PCR, and the TCRdb table lists in-frame clones only, not all of them. The sample includes 2 million to 2.5 million clones, approximately 94% of them seen just once. Sample: naive CD4+ T cells sorted from blood. Specified subset: CD45RA+ positively selected. The TCR comes from a man younger than 35 in good health. The chain links TRBV2 to TRBJ1-4, with 9 bases lining up with TRBD1. As DNA, the CDR3 is TGTGCCAGCAGCCCTGACAGGGGGGTCGAAAAACTGTTTTTT. Its protein is CASSPDRGVEKLFF. The full variable domain, in which reference TRBV2 and TRBJ1-4 provide the parts outside the CDR3, is EPEVTQTPSHQVTQMGQEVILRCVPISNHLYFYWYRQILGQKVEFLVSFYNNEISEKSEIFDDQFSVERPDGSNFTLKIRSTKLEDSAMYFCASSPDRGVEKLFFGSGTQLSVL.